This is a list of T cell receptor beta chains from one sample in a study of blood T cell repertoires in COVID-19. The table came from immunoSEQ multiplex PCR; TCRdb's copy has only in-frame clones and leaves some out. The repertoire holds approximately 190,000 clones, with roughly 84% as singletons. Sequencing was done on a sample of peripheral blood. The source is a woman aged 40 to 50 who had recovered from COVID-19. Both conserved end residues are part of each CDR3. A D gene is named only where the DNA matches it firmly. Clone size is stated in some rows and not others, as once, few, many or a class when expanded.

size	D	J	V	length	DNA	CDR3
.	.	TRBJ2-1	TRBV19	13	TGTGCCAGCACGAGCGGGCTTTACAATGAGCAGTTCTTC	CASTSGLYNEQFF
.	.	TRBJ2-7	TRBV7-8	15	TGTGCCAGCAGCTTAGGAACAGGTTCTTCCTACGAGCAGTACTTC	CASSLGTGSSYEQYF
.	.	TRBJ2-4	TRBV28	18	TGTGCCAGCAGTCCTTTTTCCGGGGCAGGGGTAGCCAAAAACATTCAGTACTTC	CASSPFSGAGVAKNIQYF
.	TRBD1	TRBJ1-5	TRBV19	13	TGTGCCAGTAGTGGGACAGGGCCTCAGCCCCAGCATTTT	CASSGTGPQPQHF
.	TRBD1	TRBJ1-4	TRBV6-1	19	TGTGCCAGCAGTGAAACGGATACCCGACCGGGACAGAGGAACCCTCAACTGTTTTTT	CASSETDTRPGQRNPQLFF
few	TRBD1	TRBJ2-7	TRBV30	16	TGTGCCTGGAGTGCCCAGCCCGGGACAGGGGGGGGCGAGCAGTACTTC	CAWSAQPGTGGGEQYF
.	TRBD2	TRBJ2-7	TRBV6-4	17	TGTGCCAGCAGTGGAGCCGGGACTAGCGGGTCTCTTTACGAGCAGTACTTC	CASSGAGTSGSLYEQYF
.	TRBD2	TRBJ2-1	TRBV4-3	14	TGCGCCAGCAGCCAATGGGCGGGAGTTTTTGAGCAGTTCTTC	CASSQWAGVFEQFF
.	.	TRBJ1-1	TRBV5-1	12	TGCGCCAGCAGCTTGTCGGGCACTGAAGCTTTCTTT	CASSLSGTEAFF
.	.	TRBJ1-1	TRBV28	15	TGTGCCAGCAGTTCTCCGGGACACTTGAACACTGAAGCTTTCTTT	CASSSPGHLNTEAFF
few	TRBD1	TRBJ1-3	TRBV10-3	15	TGTGCCATCTGGACAGGGTACGACTCTGGAAACACCATATATTTT	CAIWTGYDSGNTIYF
.	.	TRBJ2-3	TRBV11-3	14	TGTGCCAGCAGCCCCCCCCAGGGAGGAGATACGCAGTATTTT	CASSPPQGGDTQYF
.	TRBD2	TRBJ2-3	TRBV6-6	16	TGTGCCAGCAGTTTTACCCTGAGCGGGACCACAGATACGCAGTATTTT	CASSFTLSGTTDTQYF
.	.	TRBJ2-7	TRBV27	12	TGTGCCACCCGGACTGGTCTAATGGAGCAGTACTTC	CATRTGLMEQYF
.	.	TRBJ2-7	TRBV28	12	TGTGCCAGCAGTTTATTGGAGTACGAGCAGTACTTC	CASSLLEYEQYF
.	TRBD1	TRBJ2-1	TRBV7-9	18	TGTGCCAGCAGCTCCCCCTCGGACAGGCCGAGCTCCTACAATGAGCAGTTCTTC	CASSSPSDRPSSYNEQFF
.	TRBD1	TRBJ1-3	TRBV7-9	19	TGTGCCAGCAGCTACTCCGGGACAGGGGGCCGTGCCTCTGGAAACACCATATATTTT	CASSYSGTGGRASGNTIYF
.	.	TRBJ2-7	TRBV28	15	TGTGCCAGCAGTTCCTCGGCGGGTGGGGACTACGAGCAGTACTTC	CASSSSAGGDYEQYF
.	.	TRBJ2-4	TRBV2	13	TGTGCCAGCAGTGAAGGTGCAGGCGACATTCAGTACTTC	CASSEGAGDIQYF